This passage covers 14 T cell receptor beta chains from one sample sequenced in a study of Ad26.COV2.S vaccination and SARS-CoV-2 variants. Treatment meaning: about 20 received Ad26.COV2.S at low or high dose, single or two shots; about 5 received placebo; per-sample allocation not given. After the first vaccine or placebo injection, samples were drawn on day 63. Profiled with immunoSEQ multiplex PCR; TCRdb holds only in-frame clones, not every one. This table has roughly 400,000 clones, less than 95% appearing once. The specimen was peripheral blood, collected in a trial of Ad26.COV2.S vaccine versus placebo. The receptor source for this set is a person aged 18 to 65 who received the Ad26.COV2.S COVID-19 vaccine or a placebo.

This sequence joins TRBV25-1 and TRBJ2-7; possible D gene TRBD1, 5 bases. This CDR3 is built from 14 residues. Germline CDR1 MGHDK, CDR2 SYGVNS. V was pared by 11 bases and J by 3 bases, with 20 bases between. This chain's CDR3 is CASMKTWGSYEQYF. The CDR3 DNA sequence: TGTGCCTCCATGAAAACGTGGGGCAGCTACGAGCAGTACTTC.

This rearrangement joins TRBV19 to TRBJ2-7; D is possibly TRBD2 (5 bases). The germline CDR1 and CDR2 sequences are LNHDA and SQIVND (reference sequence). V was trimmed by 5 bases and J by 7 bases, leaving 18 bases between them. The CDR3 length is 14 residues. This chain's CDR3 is CASSPSWEPGEQYF. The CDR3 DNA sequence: TGTGCCAGTAGTCCGTCGTGGGAGCCAGGAGAGCAGTACTTC.

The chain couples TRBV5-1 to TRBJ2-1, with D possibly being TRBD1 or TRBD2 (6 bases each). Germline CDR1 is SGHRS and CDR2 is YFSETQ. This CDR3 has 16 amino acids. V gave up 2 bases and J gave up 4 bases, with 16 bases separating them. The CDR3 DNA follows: TGCGCCAGCAGCTTTGGTCTAGCGAGGGGGTACAATGAGCAGTTCTTC. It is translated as CASSFGLARGYNEQFF.

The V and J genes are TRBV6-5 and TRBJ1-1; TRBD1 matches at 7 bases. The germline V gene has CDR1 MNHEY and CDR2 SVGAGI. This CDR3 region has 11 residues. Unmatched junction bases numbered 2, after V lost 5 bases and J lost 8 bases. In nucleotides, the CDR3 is TGTGCCAGCAGTAGGGACAGCGAAGCTTTCTTT. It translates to CASSRDSEAFF.

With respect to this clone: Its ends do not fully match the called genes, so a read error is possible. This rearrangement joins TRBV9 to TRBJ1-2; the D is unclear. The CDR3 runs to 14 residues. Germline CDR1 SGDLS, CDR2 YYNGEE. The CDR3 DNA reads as TGTGCCAGCAGCCCCGGCGACGTCCGAGCCGGCGTAGCGTTC. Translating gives CASSPGDVRAGVAF.

The CDR3 protein is CSGGHTYEQYF. Written as DNA, the CDR3 is TGCAGCGGGGGACACACCTACGAGCAGTACTTC. This chain uses TRBV29-1 with TRBJ2-7; a possible D gene is TRBD1 (6 bases). Germline lookup yields CDR1 SQVTM and CDR2 ANQGSEA. Trimming took 7 bases from V and 2 from J, leaving 9 bases between them. This CDR3 contains 11 residues.

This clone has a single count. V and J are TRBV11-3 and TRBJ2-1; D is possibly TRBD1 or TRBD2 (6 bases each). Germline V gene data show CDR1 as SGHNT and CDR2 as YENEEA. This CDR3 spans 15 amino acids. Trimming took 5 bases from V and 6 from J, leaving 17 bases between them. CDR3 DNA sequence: TGTGCCAGCAGCCAAGGGGGGAGGCTTCCCAATGAGCAGTTCTTC. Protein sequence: CASSQGGRLPNEQFF.

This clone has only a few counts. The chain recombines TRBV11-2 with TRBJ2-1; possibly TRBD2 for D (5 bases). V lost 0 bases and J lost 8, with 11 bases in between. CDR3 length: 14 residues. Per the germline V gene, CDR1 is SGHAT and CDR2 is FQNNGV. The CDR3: CASSLDGLAHEQFF. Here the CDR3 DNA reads TGTGCCAGCAGCTTAGATGGCCTAGCACATGAGCAGTTCTTC.

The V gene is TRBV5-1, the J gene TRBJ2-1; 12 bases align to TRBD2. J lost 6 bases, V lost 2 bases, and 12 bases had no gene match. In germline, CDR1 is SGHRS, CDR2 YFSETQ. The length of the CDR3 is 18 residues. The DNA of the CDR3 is TGCGCCAGCAGCTTTGGGACTAGCGGGCTTTCCGGGGGCAATGAGCAGTTCTTC. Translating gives CASSFGTSGLSGGNEQFF.

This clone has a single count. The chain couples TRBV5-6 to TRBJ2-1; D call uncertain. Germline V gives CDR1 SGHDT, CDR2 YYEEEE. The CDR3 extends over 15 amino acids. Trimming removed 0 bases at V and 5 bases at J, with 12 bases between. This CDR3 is CASSLVASRDNEQFF. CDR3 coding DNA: TGTGCCAGCAGCTTGGTGGCTAGTAGAGACAATGAGCAGTTCTTC.

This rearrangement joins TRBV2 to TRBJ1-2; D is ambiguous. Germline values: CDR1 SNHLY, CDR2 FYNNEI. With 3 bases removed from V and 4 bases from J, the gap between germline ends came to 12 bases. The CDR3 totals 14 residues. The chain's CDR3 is CASSDAHPSYGYTF. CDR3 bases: TGTGCCAGCAGTGACGCGCACCCTAGCTATGGCTACACCTTC.

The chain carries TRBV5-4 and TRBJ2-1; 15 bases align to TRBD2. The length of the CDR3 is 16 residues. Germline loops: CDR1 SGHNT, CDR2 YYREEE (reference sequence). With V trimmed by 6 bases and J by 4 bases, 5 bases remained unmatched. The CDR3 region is CASTGTSGRTYNEQFF. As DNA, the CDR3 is TGTGCCAGCACGGGGACTAGCGGGAGGACTTACAATGAGCAGTTCTTC.

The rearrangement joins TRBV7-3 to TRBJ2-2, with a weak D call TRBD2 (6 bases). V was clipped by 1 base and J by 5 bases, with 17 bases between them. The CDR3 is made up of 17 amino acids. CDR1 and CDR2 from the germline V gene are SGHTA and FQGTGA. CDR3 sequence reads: CASSLSASGVSTGELFF. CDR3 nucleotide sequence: TGTGCCAGCAGCTTAAGTGCCTCGGGAGTGTCAACCGGGGAGCTGTTTTTT.

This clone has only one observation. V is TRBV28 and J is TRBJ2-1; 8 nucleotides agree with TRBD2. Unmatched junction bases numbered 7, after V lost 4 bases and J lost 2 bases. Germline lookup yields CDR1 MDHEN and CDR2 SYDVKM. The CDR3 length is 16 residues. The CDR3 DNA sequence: TGTGCCAGCAGTTCCCTGGGTAGCGGGACCTACAATGAGCAGTTCTTC. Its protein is CASSSLGSGTYNEQFF.